A single sample gave rise to the 14 T cell receptor beta chains below, sequenced in a study of identical twins. Each CDR3 protein is one row after TCRdb ran MiXCR on the 5' RACE reads. The sample comprises nearly 650,000 distinct CDR3 sequences, roughly 6.6% of which are singletons, and around 1.6% rests with the top ten. The sample was also linked to a second study, of yellow fever vaccine responses in identical twins.

The sample consisted of PBMCs. These receptor sequences come from a woman aged 18-29 years in good health.

This clonotype has a handful of counts. This rearrangement joins TRBV20-1 to TRBJ2-1, with 8 nucleotides matching TRBD2. The CDR3 length is 14 residues. Germline CDR1 is DFQATT and CDR2 is SNEGSKA (reference sequence). V was pared by 3 bases and J by 3 bases, with 4 bases of the junction left unmatched. In nucleotides, the CDR3 is TGCAGTGCTAGGGGACTAGTCTTCTACAATGAGCAGTTCTTC. Residues: CSARGLVFYNEQFF.

The sample holds many counts of this clonotype. This chain links TRBV2 with TRBJ2-2, with D perhaps TRBD1 (5 bases). The CDR3 is made up of 11 amino acids. V gave up 8 bases and J gave up 6 bases, with 7 bases separating them. Germline lookup yields CDR1 SNHLY and CDR2 FYNNEI. CDR3 sequence reads: CASRQSGELFF. In nucleotides, the CDR3 is TGTGCCAGCCGACAGTCCGGGGAGCTGTTTTTT. Full variable domain (missing parts from reference TRBV2 and TRBJ2-2): EPEVTQTPSHQVTQMGQEVILRCVPISNHLYFYWYRQILGQKVEFLVSFYNNEISEKSEIFDDQFSVERPDGSNFTLKIRSTKLEDSAMYFCASRQSGELFFGEGSRLTVL.

This rearrangement joins TRBV11-1 to TRBJ1-3; 9 nucleotides agree with TRBD1. The CDR3 length is 18 residues. Per the germline V gene, CDR1 is SGHAT and CDR2 is FQDESV (reference sequence). V lost 5 bases and J lost 0; bases outside the gene matches: 11. CDR3 in DNA: TGTGCCAGCAGCCCCTCCGGGACAGGGCTTTACTCTGGAAACACCATATATTTT. Residues: CASSPSGTGLYSGNTIYF. The full variable domain, with the rest looked up from reference TRBV11-1 and TRBJ1-3, is EAEVAQSPRYKITEKSQAVAFWCDPISGHATLYWYRQILGQGPELLVQFQDESVVDDSQLPKDRFSAERLKGVDSTLKIQPAELGDSAMYLCASSPSGTGLYSGNTIYFGEGSWLTVV.

This chain joins TRBV20-1 and TRBJ2-5; 14 nucleotides match TRBD2. Germline-derived CDR1 and CDR2 are DFQATT and SNEGSKA (reference sequence). The V gene end was trimmed by 6 bases and the J gene end by 4 bases; junction bases not matched to a gene: 13. This CDR3 region has 17 residues. CDR3 sequence reads: CSAPRLAGGLGLETQYF. In DNA form, the CDR3 reads TGCAGTGCCCCGAGACTAGCGGGAGGGCTAGGATTAGAGACCCAGTACTTC.

V and J are TRBV12-3 or TRBV12-4 and TRBJ2-3; D gene unclear. V was pared by 2 bases and J by 5 bases, with 8 bases between. The CDR3 is made up of 13 amino acids. CDR3 DNA sequence: TGTGCCAGCAGTTTATTCAGTGGAGATACGCAGTATTTT. It encodes CASSLFSGDTQYF.

J is TRBJ1-4 and V is TRBV29-1; 10 bases match TRBD1. Germline loops: CDR1 SQVTM, CDR2 ANQGSEA. The CDR3 runs 14 residues. The J segment lost 7 bases and the V segment lost 6 bases, leaving 8 bases of the junction unmatched. The DNA for the CDR3 is TGCAGCGTGATGACAGGGGGCGTTGGTGAAAAACTGTTTTTT. This sequence encodes CSVMTGGVGEKLFF.

This clonotype was recorded many times. At one end the junction does not follow the germline gene, possibly because of a read error. The rearrangement links TRBV5-1 to TRBJ2-2, with a tentative D call TRBD1 (5 bases). The CDR3 totals 14 residues. Germline V gene sequence: CDR1 SGHRS, CDR2 YFSETQ. This chain's CDR3 is CASSPDRLTGELFF. The CDR3 DNA reads TGTGCCAGCAGCCCCGACAGACTCACCGGGGAGCTGTTTTTT.

This clonotype came up many times. J is TRBJ2-3 and V is TRBV10-3, with 9 bases fitting TRBD2. Germline-derived CDR1 and CDR2 are ENHRY and SYGVKD. The CDR3 totals 15 residues. CDR3 DNA sequence: TGTGCAATCGCCCAGACTAGCGGATCCCATATGGAGCAGTATTTT. Its protein is CAIAQTSGSHMEQYF.

The genes are TRBV20-1 and TRBJ2-3; 7 nucleotides align to TRBD1. The V gene end was trimmed by 0 bases and the J gene end by 4 bases; junction bases not matched to a gene: 10. This CDR3 has 16 residues. From germline, CDR1 is DFQATT and CDR2 SNEGSKA (reference sequence). The CDR3 sequence is CSARDVTGAIADTQYF. The CDR3 DNA is TGCAGTGCTAGAGATGTAACAGGGGCAATAGCAGATACGCAGTATTTT.

This clonotype was counted between two and nine times. This rearrangement joins TRBV12-3 or TRBV12-4 to TRBJ1-4; the match to TRBD1 covers 7 bases. The CDR3 runs 12 residues. Germline trimming cut 6 bases from V and 14 bases from J; bases unmatched to any gene: 9. CDR3 protein: CASRETGERLFF. CDR3 nucleotide sequence: TGTGCCAGCAGAGAAACAGGGGAGCGCCTGTTTTTT.

This clonotype occurred many times. The rearrangement links TRBV7-8 to TRBJ2-1; D unclear. The V gene's germline CDR1 is SGHVS and CDR2 FQNEAQ. Trimming took 5 bases from V and 0 from J, leaving 8 bases between them. This CDR3 has 14 residues. This CDR3 is CASSPRFSYNEQFF. The CDR3, as DNA: TGTGCCAGCAGCCCCCGGTTCTCCTACAATGAGCAGTTCTTC.

This clonotype was counted between two and nine times. Here the CDR3 reads CASSIDHRSNQPQHF. The CDR3 DNA reads as TGTGCCAGTAGTATTGACCACCGTAGCAATCAGCCCCAGCATTTT. The rearrangement joins TRBV19 to TRBJ1-5; D not resolved. Germline V lookup: CDR1 LNHDA, CDR2 SQIVND (reference sequence). Deletions cut 3 bases from V and 0 bases from J, with 9 bases between. This CDR3 contains 15 residues.

This clonotype occurred many times. V gene TRBV6-5 combines with J gene TRBJ2-4, with 8 bases lining up with TRBD2. The V gene end was trimmed by 4 bases and the J gene end by 3 bases; junction bases not matched to a gene: 2. The CDR3 extends over 14 amino acids. Looked up from germline, CDR1 is MNHEY and CDR2 is SVGAGI. This CDR3 reads CASSSGLVKNIQYF. The CDR3 nucleotides read TGTGCCAGCAGTTCGGGACTAGTCAAAAACATTCAGTACTTC.

A few counts support this clonotype. The chain couples TRBV7-9 to TRBJ1-6; D call uncertain. In germline, CDR1 is SEHNR, CDR2 FQNEAQ (reference sequence). V lost 4 bases to trimming and J lost 7 bases, with 11 bases between them. CDR3 length equals 14 residues. The CDR3: CASSSDVRNSPLHF. CDR3 in DNA: TGTGCCAGCAGCTCCGACGTGAGGAATTCACCCCTCCACTTT.